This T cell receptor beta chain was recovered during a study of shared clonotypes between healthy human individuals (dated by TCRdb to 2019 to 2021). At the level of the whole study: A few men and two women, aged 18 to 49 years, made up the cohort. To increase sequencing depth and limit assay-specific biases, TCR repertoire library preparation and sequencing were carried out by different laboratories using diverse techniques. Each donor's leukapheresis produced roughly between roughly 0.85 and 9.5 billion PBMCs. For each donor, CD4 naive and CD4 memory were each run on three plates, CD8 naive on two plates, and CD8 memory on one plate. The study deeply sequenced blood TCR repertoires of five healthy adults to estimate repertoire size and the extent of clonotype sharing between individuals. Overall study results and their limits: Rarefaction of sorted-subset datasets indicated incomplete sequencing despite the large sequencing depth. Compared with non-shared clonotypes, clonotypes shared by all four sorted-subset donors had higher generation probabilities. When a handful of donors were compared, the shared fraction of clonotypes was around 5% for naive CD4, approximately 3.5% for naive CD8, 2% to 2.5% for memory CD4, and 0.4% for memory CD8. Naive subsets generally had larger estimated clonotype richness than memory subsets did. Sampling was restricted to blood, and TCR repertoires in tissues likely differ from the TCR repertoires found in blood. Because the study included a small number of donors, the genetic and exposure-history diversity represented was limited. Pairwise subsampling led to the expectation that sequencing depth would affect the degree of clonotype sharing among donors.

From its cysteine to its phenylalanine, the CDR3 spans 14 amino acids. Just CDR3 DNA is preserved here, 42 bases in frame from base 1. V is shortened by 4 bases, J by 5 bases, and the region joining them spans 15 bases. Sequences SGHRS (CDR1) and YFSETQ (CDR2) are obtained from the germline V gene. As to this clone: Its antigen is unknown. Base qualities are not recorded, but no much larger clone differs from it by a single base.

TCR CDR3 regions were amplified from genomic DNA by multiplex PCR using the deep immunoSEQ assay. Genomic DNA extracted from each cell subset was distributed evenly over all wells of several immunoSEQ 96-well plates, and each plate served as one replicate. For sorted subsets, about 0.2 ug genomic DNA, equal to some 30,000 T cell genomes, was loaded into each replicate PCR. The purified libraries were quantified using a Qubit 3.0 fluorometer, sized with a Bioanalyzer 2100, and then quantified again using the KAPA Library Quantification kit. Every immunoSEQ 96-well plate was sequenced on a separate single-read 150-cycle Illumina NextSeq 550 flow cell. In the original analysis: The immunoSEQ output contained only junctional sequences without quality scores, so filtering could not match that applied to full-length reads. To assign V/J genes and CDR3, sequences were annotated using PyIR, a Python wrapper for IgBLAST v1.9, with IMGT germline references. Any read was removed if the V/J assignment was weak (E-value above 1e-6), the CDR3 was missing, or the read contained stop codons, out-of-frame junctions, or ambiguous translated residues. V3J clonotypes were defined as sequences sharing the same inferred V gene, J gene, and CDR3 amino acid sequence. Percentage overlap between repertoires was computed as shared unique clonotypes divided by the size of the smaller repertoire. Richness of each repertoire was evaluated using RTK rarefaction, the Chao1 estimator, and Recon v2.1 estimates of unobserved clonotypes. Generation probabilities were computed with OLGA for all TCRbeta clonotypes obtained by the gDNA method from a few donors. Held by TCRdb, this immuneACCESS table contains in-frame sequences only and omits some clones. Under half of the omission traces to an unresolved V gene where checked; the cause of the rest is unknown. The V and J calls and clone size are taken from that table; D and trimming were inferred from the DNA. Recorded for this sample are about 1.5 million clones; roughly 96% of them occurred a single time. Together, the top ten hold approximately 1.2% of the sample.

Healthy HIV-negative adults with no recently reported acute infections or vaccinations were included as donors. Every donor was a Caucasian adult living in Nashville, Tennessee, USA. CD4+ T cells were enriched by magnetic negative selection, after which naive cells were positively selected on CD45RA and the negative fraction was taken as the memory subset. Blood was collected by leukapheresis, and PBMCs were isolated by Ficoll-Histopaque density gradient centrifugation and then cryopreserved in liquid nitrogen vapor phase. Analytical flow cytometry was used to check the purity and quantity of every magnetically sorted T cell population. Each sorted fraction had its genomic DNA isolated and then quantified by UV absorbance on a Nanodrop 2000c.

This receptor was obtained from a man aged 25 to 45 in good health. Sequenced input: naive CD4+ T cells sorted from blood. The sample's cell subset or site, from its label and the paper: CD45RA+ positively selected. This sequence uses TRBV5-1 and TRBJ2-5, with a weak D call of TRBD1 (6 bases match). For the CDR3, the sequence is CASSIRGFGETQYF. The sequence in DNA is TGCGCCAGCAGCATTAGGGGGTTCGGGGAGACCCAGTACTTC.